This TCR beta chain was identified during a study of cytomegalovirus exposure and HLA in healthy donors. While the first cohort had 700 or so subjects, the donors belonged to the separate validation cohort of more than 95 subjects. General study results and limits: Specificity for CMV antigens was confirmed in vitro for a few of the CMV-associated chains. Subsequent analysis showed first-cohort TCR clusters tending to co-occur in 120 validation repertoires. Some TCR beta chains (roughly 160 of them) were listed as cytomegalovirus-associated.

A remark on this clone: Antigen: not known.

Here immunoSEQ multiplex PCR was the method, and the copy in TCRdb shows in-frame clones only, minus some. The sample yields under 150,000 clones, roughly 86% seen once. The trim removed 2 bases at V and 6 bases at J, leaving 5 bases unmatched. In germline, CDR1 is SGHNT, CDR2 YYREEE (reference sequence). This CDR3 spans 15 amino acids. Sequencing was done on a sample of PBMCs. The rearrangement links TRBV5-4 to TRBJ2-3; 11 nucleotides agree with TRBD2. The sequence derives from a woman aged 30 to 39 in good health and CMV-seronegative. The CDR3 DNA follows: TGTGCCAGCAGCTTAACTAGCGGGGGAACGGATACGCAGTATTTT. This codes for CASSLTSGGTDTQYF.